These T cell receptor beta chains were read from a single sample in a study of cytomegalovirus exposure and HLA in healthy donors. The data were produced by immunoSEQ multiplex PCR, yet TCRdb's version contains in-frame clones alone and is incomplete. The repertoire includes about 190,000 clones, 85% of them detected once, and 1% sits in the top ten. The sample consisted of PBMCs. These receptors originate from a boy younger than 10 in good health and CMV-seronegative. CDR3s leave out the opening cysteine and the closing phenylalanine or tryptophan. A D gene is named only where the DNA matches it firmly. Clone size, where shown, is once, few, many, or a class for clones that have expanded.

D: .
size: once
V: TRBV7-9
CDR3: AGEGGISYNEQF

D: TRBD2
size: few
V: TRBV2
CDR3: ASNGGLATGELF

D: TRBD2
size: .
V: TRBV19
CDR3: ASTTSGSILTGELF

D: .
size: .
V: TRBV28
CDR3: ASSFVAGLTLAKNIQY

D: TRBD2
size: few
V: TRBV6-5
CDR3: ASSYGELAKYEQY

D: .
size: .
V: TRBV30
CDR3: AWERGGGNQPQH

D: .
size: .
V: TRBV5-4
CDR3: ASSLRGPSYEQY

D: TRBD1
size: .
V: TRBV7-8
CDR3: ASSRTGEGYT

D: .
size: .
V: TRBV5-6
CDR3: ASSLASETDTQY

D: .
size: .
V: TRBV6-1
CDR3: ASSAGVNTGELF

D: TRBD2
size: .
V: TRBV14
CDR3: ASSLLLGRGGADTQY

D: TRBD2
size: .
V: TRBV5-1
CDR3: ASSPRGRGDYEQY

D: TRBD1
size: .
V: TRBV27
CDR3: ASSLHGGDRGRGYT

D: TRBD1
size: once
V: TRBV7-9
CDR3: SSSEKGGQGELFRGYT

D: TRBD2
size: .
V: TRBV19
CDR3: ATPLGVTSGRTIRNTGELF

D: TRBD2
size: .
V: TRBV7-9
CDR3: ASSLEGLAGGTYNEQF

D: .
size: .
V: TRBV11-2
CDR3: ASSLFWYSSYNEQF

D: TRBD2
size: .
V: TRBV15
CDR3: ATSRDLGLAGEQY

D: TRBD2
size: few
V: TRBV6-5
CDR3: ASRPGLAGHEQF

D: .
size: .
V: TRBV7-9
CDR3: ASSLEGLSTDTQY

D: TRBD1
size: .
V: TRBV28
CDR3: ASRDSYSTIDSGNTIY

D: TRBD1
size: .
V: TRBV6-1
CDR3: ASRLEDRGWNEQF

D: TRBD1
size: .
V: TRBV6-6
CDR3: ASPGTGGNNQPQH

D: .
size: few
V: TRBV27
CDR3: ASSGGPPQSSYEQY

D: .
size: once
V: TRBV7-2
CDR3: ASSALGSSYNEQF

D: TRBD2
size: .
V: TRBV2
CDR3: ARRDGTSGSNEQF

D: TRBD1
size: .
V: TRBV6-1
CDR3: ASSSYRGNTGELF

D: .
size: .
V: TRBV21-1
CDR3: ASSKGPRDRGSQPQH

D: .
size: medium-sized
V: TRBV13
CDR3: ASSTMGGQEPQH

D: .
size: once
V: TRBV5-6
CDR3: ASSWGVSSTDTQY

D: .
size: .
V: TRBV19
CDR3: ASSISTGLGSPLH

D: .
size: .
V: TRBV30
CDR3: ACFNRVSSTDTQY

D: .
size: .
V: TRBV2
CDR3: ANDRRNTEAF

D: TRBD2
size: .
V: TRBV6-5
CDR3: ASSSLAGSDTQY

D: TRBD2
size: .
V: TRBV19
CDR3: ASSILAGGVEQY

D: .
size: .
V: TRBV6-1
CDR3: ASSETRGGARETQY

D: .
size: .
V: TRBV15
CDR3: ATSSRGAGEDEQY

D: TRBD2
size: .
V: TRBV27
CDR3: ATTPGREVADTQY

D: .
size: .
V: TRBV4-1
CDR3: ASSRGLPGETQY

D: .
size: once
V: TRBV19
CDR3: ASSIGPGTNYEQY

D: .
size: .
V: TRBV14
CDR3: ASSQGGKTYTDTQY

D: TRBD2
size: .
V: TRBV28
CDR3: ASSFPSGIRGTGELF

D: .
size: .
V: TRBV11-3
CDR3: ASSPNGPTRGEQF

D: TRBD2
size: .
V: TRBV9
CDR3: ASSARLAGGPHEQY

D: TRBD1
size: .
V: TRBV4-2
CDR3: ASSQKAPQGASPLH

D: .
size: .
V: TRBV7-9
CDR3: ASSLEVDMPQH

D: .
size: .
V: TRBV21-1
CDR3: ASSKCRDRQGVQY

D: .
size: .
V: TRBV12-5
CDR3: ASGLRGSRTDTQY

D: .
size: .
V: TRBV28
CDR3: ASRPQGSGANVLT

D: .
size: .
V: TRBV5-1
CDR3: ASSLGGSGAVWDLSEKLF

D: .
size: .
V: TRBV6-5
CDR3: ASISVNQPQH

D: TRBD1
size: .
V: TRBV4-2
CDR3: ASSAQARGLAKNIQY

D: .
size: once
V: TRBV15
CDR3: ATSRPQESMNTEAF